Described below is a single TCR beta chain sequence and its context. The data were obtained in a study of blood T cell repertoires in COVID-19. Study as a whole: The origin of the acute and convalescent COVID-19 samples was the United States, Italy and Spain. Sample material is recorded as cDNA or gDNA derived from T cells, B-cell-depleted T cells, or PBMCs.

Original handling: Reference gene primer amplification in the assay estimated nucleated cell counts. Assay: immunoSEQ multiplex PCR; the TCRdb copy retains only in-frame clones and omits some. V and J calls and clone size are copied from that table; D and trimming were computed from the DNA. Of roughly 150,000 clones in the sample, roughly 80% were seen once. Trimming shortened V by 1 base and J by 7 bases, and 14 bases separated the two germline ends. Per the germline V gene, CDR1 is SGHNT and CDR2 is YENEEA. The CDR3 has 14 residues. The sample consisted of peripheral blood. The genes are TRBV11-3 and TRBJ2-7; the D gene is possibly TRBD2 (6 bases). This sequence was found in a man aged 55 to 70 who had recovered from COVID-19. The CDR3 DNA reads TGTGCCAGCAGCTTAGGGCGGGACCTAGGAGAGCAGTACTTC. Encoded protein: CASSLGRDLGEQYF.